These 4 T cell receptor beta chains share one sample of origin, sequenced in a study of T-cell memory formation after mild COVID-19. TCRdb re-called the 5' RACE reads through MiXCR, storing one row per CDR3 protein. Here the sample spans 550,000 to 600,000 distinct CDR3 sequences, about 20% being singletons. The sample comprised PBMCs or a T cell subset sorted from them (not recorded which). These TCRs come from an adult woman who had mild COVID-19 (a few samples of this study predate the infection). Cell type and time point are not known.

The chain carries TRBV4-1 and TRBJ2-3; 9 bases agree with TRBD1. V lost 2 bases to trimming and J lost 3 bases; unmatched junction nucleotides: 3. Per germline, CDR1 MGHRA and CDR2 YSYEKL. This CDR3 is built from 15 residues. The CDR3 DNA reads as TGCGCCAGCAGCCAACCGGACAGGGGAACAGATACGCAGTATTTT. Its protein product is CASSQPDRGTDTQYF.

The chain joins TRBV30 to TRBJ2-7; D is unresolved. Between the trimmed V and J ends, which lost 0 bases and 1 base, there was a span of 7 bases. The CDR3 runs to 13 residues. Germline V CDR1 and CDR2: GTSNPN, SVGIG (reference sequence). The CDR3 here is CAWSVGDSYEQYF. The CDR3 bases are TGTGCCTGGAGTGTTGGCGATTCCTACGAGCAGTACTTC.

The V gene is TRBV7-8, the J gene TRBJ1-2; D is perhaps TRBD1 (5 bases). The germline V and J ends were trimmed by 1 base and 7 bases, with 16 bases remaining between them. The CDR3 is 15 amino acids. Germline V gene sequence: CDR1 SGHVS, CDR2 FQNEAQ. The CDR3 DNA reads as TGTGCCAGCAGCTTAGGAGCGTCCGGGGGAGGTGGCTACACCTTC. It is translated as CASSLGASGGGGYTF.

This clonotype was observed a handful of times. The V call is TRBV7-2, the J call TRBJ2-7; D is unresolved. The germline CDR1 and CDR2 sequences are SGHTA and FQGNSA. Trimming removed 2 bases from V and 1 base from J, with 9 bases in between. This CDR3 region has 14 residues. The CDR3 sequence: CASSLNIGSYEQYF. The CDR3 DNA sequence: TGTGCCAGCAGCTTAAACATCGGGTCCTACGAGCAGTACTTC.